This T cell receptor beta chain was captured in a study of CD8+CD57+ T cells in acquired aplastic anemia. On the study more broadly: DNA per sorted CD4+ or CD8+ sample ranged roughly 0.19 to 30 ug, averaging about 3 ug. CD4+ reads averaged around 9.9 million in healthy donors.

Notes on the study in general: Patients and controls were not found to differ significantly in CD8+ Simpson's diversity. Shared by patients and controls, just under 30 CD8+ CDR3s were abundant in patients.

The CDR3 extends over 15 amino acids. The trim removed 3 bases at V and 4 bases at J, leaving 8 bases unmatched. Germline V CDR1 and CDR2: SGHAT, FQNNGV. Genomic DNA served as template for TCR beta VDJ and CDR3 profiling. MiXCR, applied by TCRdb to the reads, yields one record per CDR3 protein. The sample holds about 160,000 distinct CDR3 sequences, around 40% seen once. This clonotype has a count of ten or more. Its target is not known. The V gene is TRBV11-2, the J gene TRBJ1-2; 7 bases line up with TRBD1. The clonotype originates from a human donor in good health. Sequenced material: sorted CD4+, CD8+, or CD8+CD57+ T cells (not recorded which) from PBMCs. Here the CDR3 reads CASSLTRGGGYGYTF. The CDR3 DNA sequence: TGTGCCAGCAGCTTGACCAGGGGGGGTGGCTATGGCTACACCTTC.